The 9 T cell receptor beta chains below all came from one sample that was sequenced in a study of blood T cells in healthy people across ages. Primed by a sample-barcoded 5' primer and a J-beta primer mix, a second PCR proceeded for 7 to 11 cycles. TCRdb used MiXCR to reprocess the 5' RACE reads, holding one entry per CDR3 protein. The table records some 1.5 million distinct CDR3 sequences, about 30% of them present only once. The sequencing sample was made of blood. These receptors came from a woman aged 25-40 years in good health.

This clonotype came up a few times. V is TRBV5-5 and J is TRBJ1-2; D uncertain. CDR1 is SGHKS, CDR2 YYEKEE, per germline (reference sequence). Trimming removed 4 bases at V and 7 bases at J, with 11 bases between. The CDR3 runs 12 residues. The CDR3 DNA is TGTGCCAGCAGCCTTAACAAAATTGGCTACACCTTC. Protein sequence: CASSLNKIGYTF. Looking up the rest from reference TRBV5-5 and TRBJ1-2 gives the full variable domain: DAGVTQSPTHLIKTRGQQVTLRCSPISGHKSVSWYQQVLGQGPQFIFQYYEKEERGRGNFPDRFSARQFPNYSSELNVNALLLGDSALYLCASSLNKIGYTFGSGTRLTVV.

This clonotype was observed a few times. CDR3 in amino acids: CASSGTVTSSGYTF. CDR3 coding DNA: TGTGCCAGCAGCGGGACAGTAACTTCGAGTGGCTACACCTTC. The chain is built from TRBV6-5 and TRBJ1-2; 7 bases match TRBD1. This CDR3 spans 14 amino acids. Losses at the gene ends were 6 bases for V and 7 bases for J; bases not matched to a gene: 11. Per germline, CDR1 MNHEY and CDR2 SVGAGI.

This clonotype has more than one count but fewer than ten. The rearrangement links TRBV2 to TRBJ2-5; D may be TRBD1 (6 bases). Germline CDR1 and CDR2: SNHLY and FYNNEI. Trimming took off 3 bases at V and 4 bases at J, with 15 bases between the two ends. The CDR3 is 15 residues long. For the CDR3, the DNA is TGTGCCAGCAGTGATGATCCAGGGGTGAGAGAGACCCAGTACTTC. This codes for CASSDDPGVRETQYF.

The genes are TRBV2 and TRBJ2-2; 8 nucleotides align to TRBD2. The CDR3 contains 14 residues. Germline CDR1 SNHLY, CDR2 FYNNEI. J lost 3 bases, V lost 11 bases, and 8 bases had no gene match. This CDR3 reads CACKREIDTGELFF. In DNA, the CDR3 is TGTGCCTGTAAGCGGGAGATCGACACCGGGGAGCTGTTTTTT.

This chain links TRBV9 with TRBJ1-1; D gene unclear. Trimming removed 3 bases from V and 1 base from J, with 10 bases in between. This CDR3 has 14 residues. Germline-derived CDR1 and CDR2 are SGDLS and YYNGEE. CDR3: CASSGSEENTEAFF. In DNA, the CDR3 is TGTGCCAGCAGCGGTAGTGAGGAGAACACTGAAGCTTTCTTT.

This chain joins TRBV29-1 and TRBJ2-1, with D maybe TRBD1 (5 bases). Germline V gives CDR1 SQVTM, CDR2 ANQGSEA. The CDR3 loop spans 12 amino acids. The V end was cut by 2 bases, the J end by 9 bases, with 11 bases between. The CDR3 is CSVEQGDGEQFF. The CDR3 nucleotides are TGCAGCGTTGAACAGGGCGACGGTGAGCAGTTCTTC.

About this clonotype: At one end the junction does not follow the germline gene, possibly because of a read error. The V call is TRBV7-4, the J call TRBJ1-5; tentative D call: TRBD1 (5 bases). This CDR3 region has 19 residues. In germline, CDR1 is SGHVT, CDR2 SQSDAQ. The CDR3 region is CVSSLITGKVAYGNQPQHF. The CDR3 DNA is TGTGTCAGCAGCTTAATCACAGGTAAAGTCGCGTATGGCAATCAGCCCCAGCATTTT.

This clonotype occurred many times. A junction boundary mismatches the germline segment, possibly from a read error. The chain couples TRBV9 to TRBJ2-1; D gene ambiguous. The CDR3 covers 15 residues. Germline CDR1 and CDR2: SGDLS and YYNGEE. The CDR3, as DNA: TGTGCCAGCACCGTAAGCGCTATCTCCTACAATGAGCAGTTCTTC. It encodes CASTVSAISYNEQFF.

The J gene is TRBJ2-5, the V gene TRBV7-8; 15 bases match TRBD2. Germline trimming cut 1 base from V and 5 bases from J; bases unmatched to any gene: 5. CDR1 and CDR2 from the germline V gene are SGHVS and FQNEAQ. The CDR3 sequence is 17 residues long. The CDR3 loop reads CASSLVGLAGGLETQYF. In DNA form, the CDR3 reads TGTGCCAGCAGCTTAGTTGGACTAGCGGGAGGGTTGGAGACCCAGTACTTC.